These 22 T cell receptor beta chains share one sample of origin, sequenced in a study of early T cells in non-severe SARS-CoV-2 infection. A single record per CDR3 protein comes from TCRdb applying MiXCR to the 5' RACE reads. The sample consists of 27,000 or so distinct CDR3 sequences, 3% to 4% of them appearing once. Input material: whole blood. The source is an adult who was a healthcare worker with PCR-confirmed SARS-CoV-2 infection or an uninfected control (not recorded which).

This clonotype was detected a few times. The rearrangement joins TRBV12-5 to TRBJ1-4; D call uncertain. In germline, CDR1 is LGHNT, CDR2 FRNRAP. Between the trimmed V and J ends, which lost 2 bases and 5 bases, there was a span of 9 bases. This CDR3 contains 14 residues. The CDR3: CASGLPRPNEKLFF. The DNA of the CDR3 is TGTGCTAGTGGTTTGCCTCGTCCAAATGAAAAACTGTTTTTT.

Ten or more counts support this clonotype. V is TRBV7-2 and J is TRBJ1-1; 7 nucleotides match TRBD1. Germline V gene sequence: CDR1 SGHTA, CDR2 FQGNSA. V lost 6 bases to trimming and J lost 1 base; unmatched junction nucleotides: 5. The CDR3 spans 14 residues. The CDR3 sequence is CASSSWTGNTEAFF. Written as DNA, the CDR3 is TGTGCCAGCAGTTCCTGGACAGGGAACACTGAAGCTTTCTTT. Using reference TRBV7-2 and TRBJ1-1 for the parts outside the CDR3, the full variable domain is GAGVSQSPSNKVTEKGKDVELRCDPISGHTALYWYRQSLGQGLEFLIYFQGNSAPDKSGLPSDRFSAERTGGSVSTLTIQRTQQEDSAVYLCASSSWTGNTEAFFGQGTRLTVV.

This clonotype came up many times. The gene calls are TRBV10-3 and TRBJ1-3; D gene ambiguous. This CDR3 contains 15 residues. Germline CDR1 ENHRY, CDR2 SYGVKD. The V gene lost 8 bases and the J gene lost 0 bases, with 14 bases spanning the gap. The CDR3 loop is CAIYRSSSSGNTIYF. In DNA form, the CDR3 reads TGTGCCATCTACCGCAGTTCATCCTCTGGAAACACCATATATTTT.

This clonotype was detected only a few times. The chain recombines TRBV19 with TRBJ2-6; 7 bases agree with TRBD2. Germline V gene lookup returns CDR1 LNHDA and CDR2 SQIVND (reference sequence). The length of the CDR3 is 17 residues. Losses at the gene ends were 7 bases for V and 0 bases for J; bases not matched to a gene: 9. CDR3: CASTLGEGNSGANVLTF. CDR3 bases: TGTGCCAGTACCCTCGGGGAGGGTAACTCTGGGGCCAACGTCCTGACTTTC.

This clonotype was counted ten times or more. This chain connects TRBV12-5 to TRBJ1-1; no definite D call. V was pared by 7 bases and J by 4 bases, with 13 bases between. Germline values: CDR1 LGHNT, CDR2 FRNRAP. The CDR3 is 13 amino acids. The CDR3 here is CASASPRSTEAFF. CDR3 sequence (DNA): TGTGCTAGTGCCTCCCCTAGGTCCACTGAAGCTTTCTTT.

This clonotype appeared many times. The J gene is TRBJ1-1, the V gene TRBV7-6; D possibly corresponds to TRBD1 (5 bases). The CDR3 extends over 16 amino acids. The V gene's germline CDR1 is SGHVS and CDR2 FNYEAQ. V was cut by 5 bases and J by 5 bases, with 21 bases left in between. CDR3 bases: TGTGCCAGCAGCCCCTCACAGGAGTATGCGGGGACTGAAGCTTTCTTT. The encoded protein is CASSPSQEYAGTEAFF.

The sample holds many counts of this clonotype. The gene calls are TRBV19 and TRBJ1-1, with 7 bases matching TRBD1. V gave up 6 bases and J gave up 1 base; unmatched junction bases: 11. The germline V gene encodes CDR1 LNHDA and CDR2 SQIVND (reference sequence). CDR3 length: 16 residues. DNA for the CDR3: TGTGCCAGTAGCCGTTCCTTTGACAGGGCGAACACTGAAGCTTTCTTT. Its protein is CASSRSFDRANTEAFF.

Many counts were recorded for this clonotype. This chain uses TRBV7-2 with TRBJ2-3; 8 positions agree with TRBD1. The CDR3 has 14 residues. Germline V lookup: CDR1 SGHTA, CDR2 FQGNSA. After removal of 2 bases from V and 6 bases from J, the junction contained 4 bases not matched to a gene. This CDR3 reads CASSLRRTGDTQYF. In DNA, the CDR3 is TGTGCCAGCAGCTTAAGGAGGACAGGGGATACGCAGTATTTT.

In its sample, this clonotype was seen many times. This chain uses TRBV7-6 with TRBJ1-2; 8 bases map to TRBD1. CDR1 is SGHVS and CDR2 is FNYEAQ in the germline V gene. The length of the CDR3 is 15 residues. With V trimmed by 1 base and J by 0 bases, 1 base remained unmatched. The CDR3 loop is CASSLGQGPNYGYTF. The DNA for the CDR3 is TGTGCCAGCAGCTTAGGACAGGGGCCTAACTATGGCTACACCTTC.

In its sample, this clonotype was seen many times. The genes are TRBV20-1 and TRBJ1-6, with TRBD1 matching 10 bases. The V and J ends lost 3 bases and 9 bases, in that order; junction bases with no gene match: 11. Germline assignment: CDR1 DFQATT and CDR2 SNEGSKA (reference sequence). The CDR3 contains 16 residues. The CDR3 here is CSARPDRGHDSSPLHF. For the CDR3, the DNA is TGCAGTGCTAGGCCCGACAGGGGGCATGATAGTTCACCCCTCCACTTT.

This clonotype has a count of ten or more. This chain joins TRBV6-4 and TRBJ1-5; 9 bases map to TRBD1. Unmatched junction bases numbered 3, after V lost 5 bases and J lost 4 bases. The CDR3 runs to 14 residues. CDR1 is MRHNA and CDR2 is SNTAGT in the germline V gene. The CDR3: CASSTGQGNQPQHF. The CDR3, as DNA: TGTGCCAGCAGTACCGGACAGGGGAATCAGCCCCAGCATTTT.

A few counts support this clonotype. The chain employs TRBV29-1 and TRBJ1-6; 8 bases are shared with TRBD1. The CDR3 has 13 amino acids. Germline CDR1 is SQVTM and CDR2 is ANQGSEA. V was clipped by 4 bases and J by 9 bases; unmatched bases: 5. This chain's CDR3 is CSVGFDRGSPLHF. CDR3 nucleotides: TGCAGCGTTGGATTTGACAGGGGTTCACCCCTCCACTTT.

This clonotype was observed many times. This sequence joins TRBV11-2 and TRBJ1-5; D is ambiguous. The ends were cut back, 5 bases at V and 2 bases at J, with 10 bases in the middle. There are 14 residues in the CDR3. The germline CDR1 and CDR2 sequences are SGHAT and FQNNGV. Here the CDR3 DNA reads TGTGCCAGCAGCAGAGGGTCGGGCAATCAGCCCCAGCATTTT. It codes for CASSRGSGNQPQHF.

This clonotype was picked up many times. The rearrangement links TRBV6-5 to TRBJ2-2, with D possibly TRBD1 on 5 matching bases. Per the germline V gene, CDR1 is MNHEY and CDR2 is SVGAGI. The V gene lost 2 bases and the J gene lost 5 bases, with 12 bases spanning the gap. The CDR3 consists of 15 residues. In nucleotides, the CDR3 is TGTGCCAGCAGTTACCAGCAGGGCCGGACCGGGGAGCTGTTTTTT. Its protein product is CASSYQQGRTGELFF.

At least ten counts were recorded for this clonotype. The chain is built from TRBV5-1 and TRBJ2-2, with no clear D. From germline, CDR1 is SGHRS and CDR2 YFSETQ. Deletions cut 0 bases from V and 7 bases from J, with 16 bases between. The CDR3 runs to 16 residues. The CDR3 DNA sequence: TGCGCCAGCAGCTTGGCCGCCCTCAAGCCCAGCGGGGAGCTGTTTTTT. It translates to CASSLAALKPSGELFF.

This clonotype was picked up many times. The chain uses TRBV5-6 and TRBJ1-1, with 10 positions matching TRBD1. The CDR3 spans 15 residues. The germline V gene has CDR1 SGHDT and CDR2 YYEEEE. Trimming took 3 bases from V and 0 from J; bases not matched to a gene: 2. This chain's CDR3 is CASSWGTGVNTEAFF. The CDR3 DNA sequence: TGTGCCAGCAGCTGGGGGACAGGGGTGAACACTGAAGCTTTCTTT. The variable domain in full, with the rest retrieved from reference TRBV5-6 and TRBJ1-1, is DAGVTQSPTHLIKTRGQQVTLRCSPKSGHDTVSWYQQALGQGPQFIFQYYEEEERQRGNFPDRFSGHQFPNYSSELNVNALLLGDSALYLCASSWGTGVNTEAFFGQGTRLTVV.

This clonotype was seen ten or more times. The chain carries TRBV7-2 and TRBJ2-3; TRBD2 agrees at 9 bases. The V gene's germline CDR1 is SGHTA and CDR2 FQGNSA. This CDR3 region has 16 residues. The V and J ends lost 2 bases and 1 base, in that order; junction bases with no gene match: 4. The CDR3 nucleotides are TGTGCCAGCAGCTTACTAGCGGGAAGGGGCACAGATACGCAGTATTTT. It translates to CASSLLAGRGTDTQYF.

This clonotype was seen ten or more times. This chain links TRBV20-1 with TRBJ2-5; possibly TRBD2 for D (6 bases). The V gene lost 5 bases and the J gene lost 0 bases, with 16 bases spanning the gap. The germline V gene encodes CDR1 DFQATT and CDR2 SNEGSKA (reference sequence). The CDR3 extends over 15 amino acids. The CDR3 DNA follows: TGCAGTGCTGGAGCCGACCGGGGGAACCAAGAGACCCAGTACTTC. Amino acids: CSAGADRGNQETQYF.

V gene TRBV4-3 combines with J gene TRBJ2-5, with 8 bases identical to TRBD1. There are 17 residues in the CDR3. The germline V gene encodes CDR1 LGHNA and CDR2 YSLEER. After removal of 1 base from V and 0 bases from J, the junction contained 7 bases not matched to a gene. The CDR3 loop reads CASSQGGRGLYQETQYF. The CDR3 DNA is TGCGCCAGCAGCCAAGGGGGCAGGGGGCTATACCAAGAGACCCAGTACTTC.

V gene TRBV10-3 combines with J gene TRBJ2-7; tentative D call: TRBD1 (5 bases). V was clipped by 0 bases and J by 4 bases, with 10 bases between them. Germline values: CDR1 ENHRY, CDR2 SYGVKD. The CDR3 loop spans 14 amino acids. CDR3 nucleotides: TGTGCCATCAGTGAGTCTGTTCAGGGTTACGAGCAGTACTTC. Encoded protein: CAISESVQGYEQYF.

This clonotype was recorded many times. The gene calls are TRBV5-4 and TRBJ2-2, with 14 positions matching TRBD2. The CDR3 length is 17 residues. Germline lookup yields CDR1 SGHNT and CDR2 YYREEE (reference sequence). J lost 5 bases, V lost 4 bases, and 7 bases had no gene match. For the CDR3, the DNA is TGTGCCAGCAGCCGGGGACTAGCGGGAGCGGGAACCGGGGAGCTGTTTTTT. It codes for CASSRGLAGAGTGELFF.

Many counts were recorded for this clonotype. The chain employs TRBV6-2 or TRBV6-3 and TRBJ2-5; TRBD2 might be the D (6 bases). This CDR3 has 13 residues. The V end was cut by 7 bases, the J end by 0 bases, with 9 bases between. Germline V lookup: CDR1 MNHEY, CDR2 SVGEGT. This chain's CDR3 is CASTAGHQETQYF. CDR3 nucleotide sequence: TGTGCCAGCACGGCGGGACACCAAGAGACCCAGTACTTC.